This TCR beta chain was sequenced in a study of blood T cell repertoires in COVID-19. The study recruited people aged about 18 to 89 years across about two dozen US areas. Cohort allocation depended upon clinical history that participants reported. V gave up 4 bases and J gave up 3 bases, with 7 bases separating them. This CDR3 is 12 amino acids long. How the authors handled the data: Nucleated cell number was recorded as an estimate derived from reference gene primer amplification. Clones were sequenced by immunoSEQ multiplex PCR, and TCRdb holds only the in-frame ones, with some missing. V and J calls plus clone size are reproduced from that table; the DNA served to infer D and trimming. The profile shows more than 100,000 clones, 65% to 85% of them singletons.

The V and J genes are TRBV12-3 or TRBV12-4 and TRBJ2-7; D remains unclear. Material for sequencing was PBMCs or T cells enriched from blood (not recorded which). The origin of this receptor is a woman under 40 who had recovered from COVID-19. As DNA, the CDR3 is TGTGCCAGCAGTTCAGGCTACTACGAGCAGTACTTC. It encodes CASSSGYYEQYF.